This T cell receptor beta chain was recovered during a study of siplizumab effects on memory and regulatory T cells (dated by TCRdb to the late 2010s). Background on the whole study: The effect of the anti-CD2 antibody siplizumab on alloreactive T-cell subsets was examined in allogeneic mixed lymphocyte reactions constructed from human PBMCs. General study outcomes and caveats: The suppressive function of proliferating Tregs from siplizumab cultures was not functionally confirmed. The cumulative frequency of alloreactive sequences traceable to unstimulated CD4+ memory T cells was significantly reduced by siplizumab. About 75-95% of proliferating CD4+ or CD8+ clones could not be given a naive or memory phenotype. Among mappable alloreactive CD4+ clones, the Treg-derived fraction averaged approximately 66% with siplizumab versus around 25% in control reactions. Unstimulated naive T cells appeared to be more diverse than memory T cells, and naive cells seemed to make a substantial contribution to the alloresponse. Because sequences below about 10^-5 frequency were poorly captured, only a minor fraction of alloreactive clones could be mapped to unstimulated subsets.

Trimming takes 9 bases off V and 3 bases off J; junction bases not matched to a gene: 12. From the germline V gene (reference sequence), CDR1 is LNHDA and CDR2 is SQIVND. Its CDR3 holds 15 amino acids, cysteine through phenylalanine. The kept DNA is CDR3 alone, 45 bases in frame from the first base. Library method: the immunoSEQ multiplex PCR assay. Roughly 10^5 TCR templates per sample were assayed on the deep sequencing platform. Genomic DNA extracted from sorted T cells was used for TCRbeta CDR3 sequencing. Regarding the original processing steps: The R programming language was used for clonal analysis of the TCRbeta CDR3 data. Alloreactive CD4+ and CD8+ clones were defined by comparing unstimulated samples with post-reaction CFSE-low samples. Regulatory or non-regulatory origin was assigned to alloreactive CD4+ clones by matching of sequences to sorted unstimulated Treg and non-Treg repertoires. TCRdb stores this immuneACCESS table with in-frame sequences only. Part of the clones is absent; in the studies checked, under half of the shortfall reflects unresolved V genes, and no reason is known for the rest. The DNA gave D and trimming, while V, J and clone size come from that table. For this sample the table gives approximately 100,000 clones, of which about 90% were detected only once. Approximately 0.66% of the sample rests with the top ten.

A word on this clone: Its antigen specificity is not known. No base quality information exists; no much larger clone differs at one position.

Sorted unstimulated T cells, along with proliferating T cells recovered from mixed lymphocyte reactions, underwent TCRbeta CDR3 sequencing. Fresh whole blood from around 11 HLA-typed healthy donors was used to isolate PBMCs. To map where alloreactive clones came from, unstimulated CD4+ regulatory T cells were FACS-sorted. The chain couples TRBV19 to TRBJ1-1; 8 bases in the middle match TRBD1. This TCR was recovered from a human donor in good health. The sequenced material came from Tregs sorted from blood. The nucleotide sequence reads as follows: TGTGCCAGCAGGAGAATAACAGGGGGGCACACTGAAGCTTTCTTT. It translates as CASRRITGGHTEAFF.